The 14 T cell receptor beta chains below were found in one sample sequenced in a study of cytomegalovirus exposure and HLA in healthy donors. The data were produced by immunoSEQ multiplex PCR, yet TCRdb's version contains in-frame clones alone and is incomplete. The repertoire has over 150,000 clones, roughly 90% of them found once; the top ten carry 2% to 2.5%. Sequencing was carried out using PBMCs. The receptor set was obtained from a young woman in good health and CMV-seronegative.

For the CDR3, the DNA is TGTGCCAGCAGCATCGGAGGGACTATGACATACGAGCAGTACTTC. It yields the protein CASSIGGTMTYEQYF. V is TRBV7-9 and J is TRBJ2-7; 7 bases agree with TRBD2. J lost 4 bases, V lost 5 bases, and 11 bases had no gene match. The CDR3 consists of 15 residues. CDR1 SEHNR and CDR2 FQNEAQ come from the germline V gene (reference sequence).

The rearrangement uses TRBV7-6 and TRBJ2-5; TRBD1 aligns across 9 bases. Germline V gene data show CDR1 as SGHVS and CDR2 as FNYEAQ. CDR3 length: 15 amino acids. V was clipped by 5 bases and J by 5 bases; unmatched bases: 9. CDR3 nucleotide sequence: TGTGCCAGCAGCCAGATGGGACAGGGATTCGAGACCCAGTACTTC. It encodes CASSQMGQGFETQYF.

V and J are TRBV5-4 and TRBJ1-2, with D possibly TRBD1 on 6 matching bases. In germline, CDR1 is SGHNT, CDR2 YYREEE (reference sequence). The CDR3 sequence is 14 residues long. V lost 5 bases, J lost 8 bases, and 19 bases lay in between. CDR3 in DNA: TGTGCCAGCAGATCGGAAGGGGGTTCCTTCGGCTACACCTTC. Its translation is CASRSEGGSFGYTF.

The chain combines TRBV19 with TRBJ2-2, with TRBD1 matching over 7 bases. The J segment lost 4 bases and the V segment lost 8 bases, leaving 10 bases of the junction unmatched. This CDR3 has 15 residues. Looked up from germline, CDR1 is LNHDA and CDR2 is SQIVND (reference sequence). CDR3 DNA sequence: TGTGCCAGTGCGACCCTAGGGACAGTCACCGGGGAGCTGTTTTTT. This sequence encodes CASATLGTVTGELFF.

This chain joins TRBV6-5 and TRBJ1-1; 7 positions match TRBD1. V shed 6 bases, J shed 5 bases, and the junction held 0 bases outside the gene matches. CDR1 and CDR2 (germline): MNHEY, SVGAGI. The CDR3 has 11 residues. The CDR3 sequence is CASSRGTEAFF. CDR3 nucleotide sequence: TGTGCCAGCAGCAGGGGGACTGAAGCTTTCTTT.

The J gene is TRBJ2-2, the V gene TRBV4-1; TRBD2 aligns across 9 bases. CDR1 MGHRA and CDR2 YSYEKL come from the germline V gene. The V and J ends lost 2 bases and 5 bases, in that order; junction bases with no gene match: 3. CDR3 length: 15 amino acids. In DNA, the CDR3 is TGCGCCAGCAGCCAACGGGCGGGGGGGACCGGGGAGCTGTTTTTT. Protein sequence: CASSQRAGGTGELFF.

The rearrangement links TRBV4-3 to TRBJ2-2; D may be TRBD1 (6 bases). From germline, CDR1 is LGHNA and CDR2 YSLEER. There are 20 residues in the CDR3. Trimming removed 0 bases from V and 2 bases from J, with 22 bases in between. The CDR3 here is CASSQDYRTVLLSNTGELFF. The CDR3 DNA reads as TGCGCCAGCAGCCAAGATTATCGGACAGTTCTACTTTCTAACACCGGGGAGCTGTTTTTT.

As DNA, the CDR3 is TGTGCCTGGAGTGTCGACAGTTATGAGCAGTTCTTC. Translation gives CAWSVDSYEQFF. The gene calls are TRBV30 and TRBJ2-1; TRBD1 is a possible D gene (5 bases). The ends were cut back, 0 bases at V and 8 bases at J, with 8 bases in the middle. Germline V gene lookup returns CDR1 GTSNPN and CDR2 SVGIG (reference sequence). The CDR3 loop spans 12 amino acids.

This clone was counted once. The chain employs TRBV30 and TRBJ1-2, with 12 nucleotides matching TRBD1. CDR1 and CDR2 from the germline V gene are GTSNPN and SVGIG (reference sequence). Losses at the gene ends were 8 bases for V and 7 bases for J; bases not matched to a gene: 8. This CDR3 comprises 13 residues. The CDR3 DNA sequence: TGTGCCGGACGGGACAGGGGGCTTGGTGGCTACACCTTC. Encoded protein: CAGRDRGLGGYTF.

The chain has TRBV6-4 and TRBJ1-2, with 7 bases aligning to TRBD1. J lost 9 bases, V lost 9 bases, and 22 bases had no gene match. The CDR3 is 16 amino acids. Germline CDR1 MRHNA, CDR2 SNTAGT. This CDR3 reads CASRFTGAGPAESYTF. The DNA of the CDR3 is TGTGCCAGTCGATTCACAGGGGCTGGCCCCGCTGAGAGCTACACCTTC.

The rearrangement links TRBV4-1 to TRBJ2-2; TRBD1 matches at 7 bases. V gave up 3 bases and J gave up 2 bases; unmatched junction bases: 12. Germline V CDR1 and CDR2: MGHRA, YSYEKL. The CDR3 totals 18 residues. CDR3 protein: CASSQKPDRDTNTGELFF. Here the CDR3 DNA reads TGCGCCAGCAGCCAGAAACCCGACAGGGACACTAACACCGGGGAGCTGTTTTTT.

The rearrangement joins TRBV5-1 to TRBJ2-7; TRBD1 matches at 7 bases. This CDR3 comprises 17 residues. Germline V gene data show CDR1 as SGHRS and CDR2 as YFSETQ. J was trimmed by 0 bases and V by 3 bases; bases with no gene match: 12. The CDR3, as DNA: TGCGCCAGCAGCTCGACGACAGGGTTTACTTCCTCCTACGAGCAGTACTTC. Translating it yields CASSSTTGFTSSYEQYF.

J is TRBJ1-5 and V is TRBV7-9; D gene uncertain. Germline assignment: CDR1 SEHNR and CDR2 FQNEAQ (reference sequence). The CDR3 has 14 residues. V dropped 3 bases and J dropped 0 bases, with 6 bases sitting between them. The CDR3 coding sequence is TGTGCCAGCAGCTTGGCAGGTAGCAATCAGCCCCAGCATTTT. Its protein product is CASSLAGSNQPQHF.

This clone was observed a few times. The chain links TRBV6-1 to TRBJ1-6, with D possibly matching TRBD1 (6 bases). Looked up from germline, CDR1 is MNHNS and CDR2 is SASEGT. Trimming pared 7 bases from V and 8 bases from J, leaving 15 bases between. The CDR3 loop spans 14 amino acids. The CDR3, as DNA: TGTGCCAGCATCCGACAGGTTGGGGATTCACCCCTCCACTTT. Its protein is CASIRQVGDSPLHF.